Presented here are 17 T cell receptor beta chains from one specimen sequenced in a study of long-term antiretroviral therapy in people with HIV. Survey level was the resolution at which the v3.0 immunoSEQ assay ran. Data came from immunoSEQ multiplex PCR; TCRdb stores just in-frame clones and leaves some out. The sample records about 22,000 clones, about 82% being singletons. The sequencing here drew on unsorted PBMCs, taken 1.6 years after starting antiretroviral therapy. The receptors come from a man aged 40-49 years with HIV.

The J gene is TRBJ2-1, the V gene TRBV7-9; possibly TRBD1 for D (5 bases). Germline V gives CDR1 SEHNR, CDR2 FQNEAQ (reference sequence). This CDR3 has 14 residues. V was cut by 0 bases and J by 8 bases, with 11 bases left in between. The DNA for the CDR3 is TGTGCCAGCAGCTTAGCTAATAGACAGTATGAGCAGTTCTTC. Amino acid sequence: CASSLANRQYEQFF.

V usage is TRBV7-9 and J usage is TRBJ1-1; D gene uncertain. V lost 5 bases, J lost 0 bases, and 4 bases lay in between. The CDR3 has 12 residues. From germline, CDR1 is SEHNR and CDR2 FQNEAQ (reference sequence). CDR3 residues: CASSQMNTEAFF. CDR3 sequence (DNA): TGTGCCAGCAGCCAAATGAACACTGAAGCTTTCTTT.

The chain couples TRBV2 to TRBJ1-1; tentatively, D is TRBD1 (6 bases). V lost 6 bases to trimming and J lost 0 bases, with 8 bases between them. This CDR3 has 13 amino acids. Germline V gene data show CDR1 as SNHLY and CDR2 as FYNNEI. Here the CDR3 DNA reads TGTGCCAGCAGGGACAGAATGAACACTGAAGCTTTCTTT. This sequence encodes CASRDRMNTEAFF. The full variable domain, with the rest looked up from reference TRBV2 and TRBJ1-1, is EPEVTQTPSHQVTQMGQEVILRCVPISNHLYFYWYRQILGQKVEFLVSFYNNEISEKSEIFDDQFSVERPDGSNFTLKIRSTKLEDSAMYFCASRDRMNTEAFFGQGTRLTVV.

The rearrangement joins TRBV9 to TRBJ2-2; tentatively, D is TRBD2 (6 bases). Germline CDR1 reads SGDLS; CDR2 reads YYNGEE. Trimming cost V 7 bases and J 0 bases, with 19 bases left between them. CDR3 length equals 17 residues. The CDR3 sequence is CASGSSRGTPNTGELFF. The CDR3 DNA reads TGTGCCAGCGGTTCTTCCCGCGGGACCCCGAACACCGGGGAGCTGTTTTTT.

This clone was seen a few times. This chain connects TRBV7-2 to TRBJ2-1; D could derive from TRBD1 or TRBD2 (5 bases each). The ends were cut back, 1 base at V and 4 bases at J, with 23 bases in the middle. CDR1 and CDR2 from the germline V gene are SGHTA and FQGNSA. The CDR3 length is 19 residues. CDR3 bases: TGTGCCAGCAGCTTAGAGTTCTATTGGGGACCTCACCCGTACAATGAGCAGTTCTTC. This gives the protein CASSLEFYWGPHPYNEQFF.

This sequence joins TRBV30 and TRBJ2-3; 10 bases agree with TRBD2. After removal of 4 bases from V and 4 bases from J, the junction contained 5 bases not matched to a gene. Germline V gene lookup returns CDR1 GTSNPN and CDR2 SVGIG (reference sequence). The CDR3 has 14 residues. The DNA of the CDR3 is TGTGCCTGGACCGTAGCGGGAGGCCCAGATACGCAGTATTTT. Translating gives CAWTVAGGPDTQYF.

This clone came up once. This chain connects TRBV5-1 to TRBJ2-3; D may be TRBD1 (5 bases). Between the trimmed V and J ends, which lost 0 bases and 5 bases, there was a span of 10 bases. This CDR3 region has 14 residues. CDR1 is SGHRS, CDR2 YFSETQ, per germline. CDR3 sequence reads: CASSLALDRDTQYF. The CDR3 coding sequence is TGCGCCAGCAGCTTGGCCCTTGACAGAGATACGCAGTATTTT.

This chain joins TRBV10-3 and TRBJ2-7; 8 nucleotides match TRBD1. Per germline, CDR1 ENHRY and CDR2 SYGVKD. The V segment lost 0 bases and the J segment 3 bases; nucleotides outside the gene matches: 4. The CDR3 totals 15 residues. CDR3 region: CAISESSGGLYEQYF. CDR3 nucleotide sequence: TGTGCCATCAGTGAGTCGTCAGGGGGCCTCTACGAGCAGTACTTC.

The V gene is TRBV5-1, the J gene TRBJ2-6, with D uncertain. This CDR3 has 14 residues. V shed 5 bases and J shed 1 base, with 7 bases lying between them. Germline V gene lookup returns CDR1 SGHRS and CDR2 YFSETQ. CDR3 protein: CASSNTSGANVLTF. The CDR3 region has the DNA TGCGCCAGCAGTAACACTTCTGGGGCCAACGTCCTGACTTTC.

V is TRBV5-1 and J is TRBJ2-1; 12 bases agree with TRBD1. Germline V gene data show CDR1 as SGHRS and CDR2 as YFSETQ. With V trimmed by 4 bases and J by 10 bases, 9 bases remained unmatched. This CDR3 is 15 amino acids long. CDR3 coding DNA: TGCGCCAGCAGCGCCCCGGGACAGGGGGCAAGGGAGCAGTTCTTC. It codes for CASSAPGQGAREQFF. Supplemented by reference TRBV5-1 and TRBJ2-1, the full variable domain reads KAGVTQTPRYLIKTRGQQVTLSCSPISGHRSVSWYQQTPGQGLQFLFEYFSETQRNKGNFPGRFSGRQFSNSRSEMNVSTLELGDSALYLCASSAPGQGAREQFFGPGTRLTVL.

The chain has TRBV11-2 and TRBJ2-7; 8 bases map to TRBD1. With 1 base clipped from V and 5 bases from J, the junction kept 10 bases outside the gene matches. The CDR3 is made up of 16 amino acids. The germline V gene has CDR1 SGHAT and CDR2 FQNNGV. Written as DNA, the CDR3 is TGTGCCAGCAGCTTAGGAGGTGGCAGGGGGCAACACGAGCAGTACTTC. Amino acids: CASSLGGGRGQHEQYF.

The J gene is TRBJ1-4, the V gene TRBV6-6; 11 bases line up with TRBD1. There are 15 residues in the CDR3. Germline lookup yields CDR1 MNHNY and CDR2 SVGAGI (reference sequence). V was clipped by 2 bases and J by 6 bases; unmatched bases: 2. The CDR3 region is CASSYGTGGDEKLFF. CDR3 DNA: TGTGCCAGCAGTTACGGGACAGGGGGTGATGAAAAACTGTTTTTT.

The chain employs TRBV4-1 and TRBJ1-3; 9 bases fit TRBD1. Germline loops: CDR1 MGHRA, CDR2 YSYEKL. With V trimmed by 0 bases and J by 3 bases, 15 bases remained unmatched. The CDR3 is made up of 20 amino acids. The CDR3 is CASSQDPAAQQGASGNTIYF. CDR3 nucleotide sequence: TGCGCCAGCAGCCAAGATCCGGCGGCCCAACAGGGGGCGAGTGGAAACACCATATATTTT.

The chain carries TRBV5-1 and TRBJ1-1; TRBD1 matches 7 bases. V lost 3 bases, J lost 3 bases, and 5 bases stayed unmatched. Per the germline V gene, CDR1 is SGHRS and CDR2 is YFSETQ. This CDR3 spans 14 amino acids. The CDR3 is CASSWGQLHTEAFF. The CDR3 DNA is TGCGCCAGCAGCTGGGGACAGCTACACACTGAAGCTTTCTTT.

CDR3 in DNA: TGCAGCGTTGAAGCTAGCGGGAGCCGTCAGTACTTC. Its translation: CSVEASGSRQYF. V gene TRBV29-1 combines with J gene TRBJ2-7; TRBD2 agrees at 10 bases. From germline, CDR1 is SQVTM and CDR2 ANQGSEA. This CDR3 is built from 12 residues. With 1 base clipped from V and 10 bases from J, the junction kept 4 bases outside the gene matches.

The genes are TRBV27 and TRBJ1-5; no reliable D call. V was trimmed by 3 bases and J by 5 bases, leaving 8 bases between them. CDR1 is MNHEY and CDR2 is SMNVEV in the germline V gene (reference sequence). The CDR3 sequence is 13 residues long. CDR3 amino acids: CASSFSRDQPQHF. The CDR3 region has the DNA TGTGCCAGCAGTTTTTCGCGGGATCAGCCCCAGCATTTT.

CDR3 region: CASSYSASTMDNEQFF. Here the CDR3 DNA reads TGTGCCAGCAGTTACTCGGCGAGCACAATGGACAATGAGCAGTTCTTC. The rearrangement uses TRBV6-6 and TRBJ2-1; no definite D call. The germline CDR1 and CDR2 sequences are MNHNY and SVGAGI (reference sequence). V was shortened by 0 bases and J by 5 bases, with 14 bases between the two germline ends. The CDR3 runs 16 residues.